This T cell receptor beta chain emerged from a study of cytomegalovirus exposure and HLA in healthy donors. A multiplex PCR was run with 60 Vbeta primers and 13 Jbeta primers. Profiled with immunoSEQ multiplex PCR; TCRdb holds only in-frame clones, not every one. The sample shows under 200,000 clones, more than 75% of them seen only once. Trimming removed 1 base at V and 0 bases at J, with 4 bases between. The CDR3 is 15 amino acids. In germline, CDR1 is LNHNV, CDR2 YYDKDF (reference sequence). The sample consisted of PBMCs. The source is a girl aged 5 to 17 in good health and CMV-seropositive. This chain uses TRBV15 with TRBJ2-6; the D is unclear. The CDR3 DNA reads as TGTGCCACCAGCAGAGGGCTCTCTGGGGCCAACGTCCTGACTTTC. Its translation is CATSRGLSGANVLTF.